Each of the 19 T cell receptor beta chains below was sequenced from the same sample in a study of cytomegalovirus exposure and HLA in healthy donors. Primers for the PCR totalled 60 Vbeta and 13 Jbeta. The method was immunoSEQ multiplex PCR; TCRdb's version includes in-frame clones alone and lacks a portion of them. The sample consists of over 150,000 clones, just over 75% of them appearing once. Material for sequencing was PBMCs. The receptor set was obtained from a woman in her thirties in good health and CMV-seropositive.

The CDR3 DNA reads TGTGCCAGCAGTGTTATCCAGGGGACAGATACGCAGTATTTT. Its translation: CASSVIQGTDTQYF. The chain couples TRBV2 to TRBJ2-3; possible D gene TRBD1, 6 bases. Trimming cost V 4 bases and J 3 bases, with 11 bases left between them. CDR3 size: 14 residues. The germline CDR1 and CDR2 sequences are SNHLY and FYNNEI.

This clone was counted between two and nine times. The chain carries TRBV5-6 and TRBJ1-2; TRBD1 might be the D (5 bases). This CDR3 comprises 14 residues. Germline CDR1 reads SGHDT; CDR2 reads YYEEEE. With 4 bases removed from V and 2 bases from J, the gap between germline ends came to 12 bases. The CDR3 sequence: CASSILQENYGYTF. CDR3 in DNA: TGTGCCAGCAGCATATTACAGGAAAACTATGGCTACACCTTC.

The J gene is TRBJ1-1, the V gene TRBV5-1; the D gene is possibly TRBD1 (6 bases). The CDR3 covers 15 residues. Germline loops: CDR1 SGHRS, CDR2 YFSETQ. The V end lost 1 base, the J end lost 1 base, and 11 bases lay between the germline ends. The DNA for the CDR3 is TGCGCCAGCAGCTTGTTCCCAGGGGCGAACACTGAAGCTTTCTTT. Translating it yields CASSLFPGANTEAFF.

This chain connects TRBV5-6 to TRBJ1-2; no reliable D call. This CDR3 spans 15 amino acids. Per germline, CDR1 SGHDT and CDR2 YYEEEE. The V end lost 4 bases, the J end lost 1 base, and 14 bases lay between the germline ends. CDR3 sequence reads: CASSPPIGSNYGYTF. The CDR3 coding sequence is TGTGCCAGCAGCCCACCTATCGGGAGTAACTATGGCTACACCTTC.

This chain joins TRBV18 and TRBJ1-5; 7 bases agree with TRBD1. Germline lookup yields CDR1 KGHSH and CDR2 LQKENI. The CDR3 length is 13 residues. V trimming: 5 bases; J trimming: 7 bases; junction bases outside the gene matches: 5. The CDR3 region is CASSEGALQPQHF. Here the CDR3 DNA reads TGTGCCAGCTCAGAGGGGGCCTTGCAGCCCCAGCATTTT.

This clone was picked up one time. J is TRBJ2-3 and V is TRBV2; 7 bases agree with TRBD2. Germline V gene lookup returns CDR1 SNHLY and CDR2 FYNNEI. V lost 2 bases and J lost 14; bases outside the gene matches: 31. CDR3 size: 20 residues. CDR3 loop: CASSENQAVNLQAGARSGYF. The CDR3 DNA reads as TGTGCCAGCAGTGAAAACCAGGCAGTCAACTTGCAGGCGGGAGCCCGGTCTGGGTATTTT.

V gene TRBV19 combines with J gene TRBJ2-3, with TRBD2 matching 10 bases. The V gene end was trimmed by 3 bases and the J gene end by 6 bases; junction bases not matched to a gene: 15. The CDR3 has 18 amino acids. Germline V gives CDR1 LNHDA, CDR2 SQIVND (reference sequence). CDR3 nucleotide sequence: TGTGCCAGTAGTATTCTAGCGGGAGAGGTCCCTGGTTGGGATACGCAGTATTTT. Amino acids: CASSILAGEVPGWDTQYF.

The CDR3 DNA reads as TGTGCCTGGTACCCTTTTGGACAGACAATTAATGAAAAACTGTTTTTT. It translates to CAWYPFGQTINEKLFF. The chain links TRBV30 to TRBJ1-4; perhaps TRBD1 as D (6 bases). The CDR3 is 16 amino acids. CDR1 GTSNPN and CDR2 SVGIG come from the germline V gene (reference sequence). V dropped 5 bases and J dropped 4 bases, with 20 bases sitting between them.

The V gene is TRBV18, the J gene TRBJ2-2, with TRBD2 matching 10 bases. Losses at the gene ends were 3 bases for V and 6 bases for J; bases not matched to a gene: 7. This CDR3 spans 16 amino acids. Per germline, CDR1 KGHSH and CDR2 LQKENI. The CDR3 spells CASSPLAGDLSGELFF. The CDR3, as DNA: TGTGCCAGCTCACCCCTAGCGGGAGATCTATCCGGGGAGCTGTTTTTT.

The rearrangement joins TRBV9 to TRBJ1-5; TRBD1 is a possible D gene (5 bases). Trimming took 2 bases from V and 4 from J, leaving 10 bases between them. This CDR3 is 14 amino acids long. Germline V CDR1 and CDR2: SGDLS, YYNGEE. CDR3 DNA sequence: TGTGCCAGCAGCGTGAAACAGGATAATCAGCCCCAGCATTTT. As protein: CASSVKQDNQPQHF.

This chain's CDR3 is CASRRTSGTYEQYF. CDR3 DNA: TGTGCCAGCAGAAGGACTAGCGGGACCTACGAGCAGTACTTC. This chain connects TRBV6-1 to TRBJ2-7; 12 positions match TRBD2. Germline V lookup: CDR1 MNHNS, CDR2 SASEGT. The junction had 2 bases not matched to a gene; V was cut back by 6 bases and J by 2 bases. This CDR3 spans 14 amino acids.

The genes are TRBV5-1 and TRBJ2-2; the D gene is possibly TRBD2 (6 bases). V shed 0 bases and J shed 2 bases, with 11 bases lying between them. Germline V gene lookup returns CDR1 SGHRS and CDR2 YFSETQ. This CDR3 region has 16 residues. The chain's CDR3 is CASSLGIGGNTGELFF. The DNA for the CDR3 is TGCGCCAGCAGCTTGGGCATCGGGGGTAACACCGGGGAGCTGTTTTTT.

The CDR3 sequence: CASSLSDTFSPYEQYF. The CDR3 coding sequence is TGTGCCAGCAGCTTATCGGACACCTTTTCCCCCTACGAGCAGTACTTC. The chain links TRBV7-9 to TRBJ2-7, with D tentatively TRBD1 (5 bases). CDR3 length equals 16 residues. Per germline, CDR1 SEHNR and CDR2 FQNEAQ (reference sequence). Trimming pared 2 bases from V and 2 bases from J, leaving 16 bases between.

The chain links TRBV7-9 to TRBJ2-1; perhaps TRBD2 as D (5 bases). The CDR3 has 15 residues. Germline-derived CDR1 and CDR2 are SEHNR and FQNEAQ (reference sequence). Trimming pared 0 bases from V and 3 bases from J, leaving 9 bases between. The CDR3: CASSLAVAIYNEQFF. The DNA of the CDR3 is TGTGCCAGCAGCTTAGCCGTAGCGATCTACAATGAGCAGTTCTTC. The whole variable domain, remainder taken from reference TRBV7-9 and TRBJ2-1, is DTGVSQNPRHKITKRGQNVTFRCDPISEHNRLYWYRQTLGQGPEFLTYFQNEAQLEKSRLLSDRFSAERPKGSFSTLEIQRTEQGDSAMYLCASSLAVAIYNEQFFGPGTRLTVL.

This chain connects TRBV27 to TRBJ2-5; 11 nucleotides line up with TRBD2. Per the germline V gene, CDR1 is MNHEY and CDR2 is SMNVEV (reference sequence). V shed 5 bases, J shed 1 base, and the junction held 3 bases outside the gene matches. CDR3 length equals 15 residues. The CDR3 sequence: CASSPGTSGQETQYF. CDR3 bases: TGTGCCAGCAGTCCAGGGACTAGCGGCCAAGAGACCCAGTACTTC.

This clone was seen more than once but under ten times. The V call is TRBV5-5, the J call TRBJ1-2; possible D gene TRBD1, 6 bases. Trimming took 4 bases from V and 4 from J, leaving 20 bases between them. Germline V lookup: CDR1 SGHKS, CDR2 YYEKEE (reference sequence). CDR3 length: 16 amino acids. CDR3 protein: CASSTQGPGHTYGYTF. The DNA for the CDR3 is TGTGCCAGCAGCACTCAAGGGCCGGGACACACCTATGGCTACACCTTC. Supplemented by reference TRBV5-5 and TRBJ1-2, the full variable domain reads DAGVTQSPTHLIKTRGQQVTLRCSPISGHKSVSWYQQVLGQGPQFIFQYYEKEERGRGNFPDRFSARQFPNYSSELNVNALLLGDSALYLCASSTQGPGHTYGYTFGSGTRLTVV.

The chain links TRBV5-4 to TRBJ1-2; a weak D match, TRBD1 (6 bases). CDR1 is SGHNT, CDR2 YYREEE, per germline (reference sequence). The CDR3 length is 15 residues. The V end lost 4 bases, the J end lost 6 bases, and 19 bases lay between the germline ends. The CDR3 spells CASSPPQGRGDGYTF. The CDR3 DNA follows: TGTGCCAGCAGCCCCCCCCAGGGGCGAGGGGATGGCTACACCTTC.

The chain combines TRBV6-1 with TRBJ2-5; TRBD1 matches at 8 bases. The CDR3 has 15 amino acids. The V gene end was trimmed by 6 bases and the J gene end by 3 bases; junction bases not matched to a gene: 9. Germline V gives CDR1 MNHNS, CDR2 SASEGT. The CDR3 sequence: CASRNLAGGKETQYF. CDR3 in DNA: TGTGCCAGCAGGAACCTGGCAGGGGGCAAAGAGACCCAGTACTTC.

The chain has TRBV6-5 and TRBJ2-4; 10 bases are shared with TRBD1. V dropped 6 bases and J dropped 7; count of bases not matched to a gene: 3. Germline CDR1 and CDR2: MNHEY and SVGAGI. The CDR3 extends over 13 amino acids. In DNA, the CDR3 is TGTGCCAGCAGACCGGGACAGGGGAACATTCAGTACTTC. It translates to CASRPGQGNIQYF.